The clone carrying this T cell receptor beta chain was detected ten times or more. This specimen comes from a study of identical twins. TCRdb passed the 5' RACE reads through MiXCR, listing each CDR3 protein once. The sample lists around 250,000 distinct CDR3 sequences, 7% occurring once. V lost 3 bases, J lost 5 bases, and 10 bases lay in between. This CDR3 is 14 amino acids long. The data also belong to a second study, concerning yellow fever vaccine responses in identical twins.

This sequence originates from a woman aged 18-29 years in good health. What was sequenced was memory (CD45RO+) T cells sorted from blood. The chain links TRBV12-3 or TRBV12-4 to TRBJ2-2; no definite D call. The CDR3 loop is CASSLGLGTGELFF. As DNA, the CDR3 is TGTGCCAGCAGTTTGGGCCTCGGGACCGGGGAGCTGTTTTTT.